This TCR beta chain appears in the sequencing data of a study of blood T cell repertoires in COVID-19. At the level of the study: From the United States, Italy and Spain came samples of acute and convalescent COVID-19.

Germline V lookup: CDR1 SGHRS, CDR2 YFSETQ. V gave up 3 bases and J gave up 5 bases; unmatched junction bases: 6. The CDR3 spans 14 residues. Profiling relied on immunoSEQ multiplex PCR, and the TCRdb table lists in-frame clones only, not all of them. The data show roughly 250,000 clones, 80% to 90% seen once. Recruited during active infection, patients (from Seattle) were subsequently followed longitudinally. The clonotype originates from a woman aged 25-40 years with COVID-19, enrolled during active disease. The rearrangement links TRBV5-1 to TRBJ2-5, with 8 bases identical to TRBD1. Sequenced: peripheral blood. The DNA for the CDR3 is TGCGCCAGCAGCTCAGGACAGGGAAGGGAGACCCAGTACTTC. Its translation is CASSSGQGRETQYF.